The T cell receptor beta chain described here comes from a study of cytomegalovirus exposure and HLA in healthy donors. As for the study in general: Per a later analysis, the approximately 700 first-cohort and 120 validation repertoires shared one platform.

Only in-frame clones appear in the TCRdb table, and some are missing; sequencing was by immunoSEQ multiplex PCR. The repertoire holds 120,000 to 150,000 clones, roughly 91% seen once, with about 3.1% in the top ten. The CDR3 extends over 13 amino acids. The germline gives CDR1 MDHEN, CDR2 SYDVKM. V was clipped by 7 bases and J by 7 bases, with 16 bases between them. The TCR was taken from a woman in her late teens or twenties in good health and CMV-seropositive. The V call is TRBV28, the J call TRBJ1-2; D is ambiguous. Sequenced material: PBMCs. The CDR3 reads CASTQSPPGGYTF. CDR3 nucleotide sequence: TGTGCCAGCACACAGTCCCCCCCTGGTGGCTACACCTTC.